Listed below are T cell receptor beta chains from one sample, sequenced in a study of control samples from healthy donors and cancer patients. Measured with immunoSEQ multiplex PCR; TCRdb has only the in-frame clones, and not every one. Found here are fewer than 200,000 clones, approximately 92% of them singletons; the top ten hold more than 1.1%. What was sequenced was blood. The receptors here all came from a man aged 18 to 30 in good health. The CDR3 runs from the conserved cysteine through the conserved F or W. The D gene is left open where the match is weak. A clone size is listed for some rows: how often the clone was seen (once, few, many), or a class if it is expanded.

cdr3_nt	cdr3_aa	j_call	v_call	clone_size	d_call
TGTGCCAGCAGTGAAAGAGGGGGAGTTTCTGCTGAAGCTTTCTTT	CASSERGGVSAEAFF	TRBJ1-1	TRBV6-1	NA	NA
TGTGCCAGCAGGAGTGATAGCAATCAGCCCCAGCATTTT	CASRSDSNQPQHF	TRBJ1-5	TRBV2	NA	NA
TGCGCCAGCAGCCGGGACAGAAACTCTGGAAACACCATATATTTT	CASSRDRNSGNTIYF	TRBJ1-3	TRBV5-1	NA	TRBD1
TGCGCCAGCAGCTTGGAACAGGGAGGAACACGAACCTTC	CASSLEQGGTRTF	TRBJ1-2	TRBV5-1	NA	NA
TGCGCCAGCAGCTTCCAGGGCCCGCAGTATTTT	CASSFQGPQYF	TRBJ2-3	TRBV5-1	once	NA
TGTGCCAGCTCCCCATCCGACAGGGGGCGAATCGGGGAGCTGTTTTTT	CASSPSDRGRIGELFF	TRBJ2-2	TRBV18	NA	TRBD1
TGTGCCAGCAGCTCCTCTGACTGGAGAAGCACAGATACGCAGTATTTT	CASSSSDWRSTDTQYF	TRBJ2-3	TRBV5-4	NA	NA
TGTGCCAGCTCCCGGGCGGGGGGCACAGATACGCAGTATTTT	CASSRAGGTDTQYF	TRBJ2-3	TRBV18	few	TRBD2
TGTGCCAGCTCACCGACGAGGGATTCGAAGACCCAGTACTTC	CASSPTRDSKTQYF	TRBJ2-5	TRBV18	NA	NA
TGTGCCAGCAGCACAGGGGACCCCGGGGAGCTGTTTTTT	CASSTGDPGELFF	TRBJ2-2	TRBV7-3	NA	TRBD1
TGTGCCAGCAGTTTAGTTACAGGGGGCGCGTATCAGCCCCAGCATTTT	CASSLVTGGAYQPQHF	TRBJ1-5	TRBV28	NA	TRBD1
TGTGCCAGCAGCTTGAGAATAGCGGGGGGGCACGGCAATGAGCAGTTCTTC	CASSLRIAGGHGNEQFF	TRBJ2-1	TRBV5-6	NA	TRBD2
TGTGCCAGCAGTCCGGGGGGGTACAATGAGCAGTTCTTC	CASSPGGYNEQFF	TRBJ2-1	TRBV6-5	NA	TRBD2
TGCAGCGTTGAAGGGAAGAGAAGGTCGTGGGGGATCGAAGCTTTCTTT	CSVEGKRRSWGIEAFF	TRBJ1-1	TRBV29-1	NA	NA
TGTGCCAGCAGCTTGCGACGGACCCTGTTCGACAATGAGCAGTTCTTC	CASSLRRTLFDNEQFF	TRBJ2-1	TRBV7-9	once	NA
TGTGCCAGCACAGAGGGTCTTCTCTCCTACGAGCAGTACTTC	CASTEGLLSYEQYF	TRBJ2-7	TRBV2	few	NA
TGTGCCAGCAGCGTAGGCAATGCGGGGAATGAGCAGTTCTTC	CASSVGNAGNEQFF	TRBJ2-1	TRBV9	NA	NA
TGTGCCAGCAGTGAAGAACTAGAATCCTACAATGAGCAGTTCTTC	CASSEELESYNEQFF	TRBJ2-1	TRBV2	once	NA
TGTGCCAGCAGTTCCGGGGACAGGGGTTACAATGAGCAGTTCTTC	CASSSGDRGYNEQFF	TRBJ2-1	TRBV5-4	NA	TRBD1
TGTGCCAGCAGCGCTTCCGGGACCTCCTACGAGCAGTACTTC	CASSASGTSYEQYF	TRBJ2-7	TRBV9	NA	NA
TGTGCCTGGAGTGTTGGCTCATCCTACGAGCAGTACTTC	CAWSVGSSYEQYF	TRBJ2-7	TRBV30	NA	NA
TGTGCCAGCGGACGGGGAGGGGACAATGGCTACACCTTC	CASGRGGDNGYTF	TRBJ1-2	TRBV9	NA	NA
TGCGCCAGCAGCCGAGACAGGTCCAGTCAGCCCCAGCATTTT	CASSRDRSSQPQHF	TRBJ1-5	TRBV10-2	NA	NA
TGTGCCAGCAGCCCCGGGACTAGCGGGGCCTACAATGAGCAGTTCTTC	CASSPGTSGAYNEQFF	TRBJ2-1	TRBV11-2	NA	TRBD2
TGTGCCAGCAGTGGAGGATCTGGAAACACCATATATTTT	CASSGGSGNTIYF	TRBJ1-3	TRBV9	NA	NA
TGTGCCAGCACCCTGGGACAGGGAGGCGAGCAGTACTTC	CASTLGQGGEQYF	TRBJ2-7	TRBV5-5	NA	TRBD1
TGTGCCATCAGTGAAACGGTTAGCTCTGGAAACACCATATATTTT	CAISETVSSGNTIYF	TRBJ1-3	TRBV10-3	NA	NA
TGTGCCAGCAGTGAAGCGACGGGGAGAAAAGAGACCCAGTACTTC	CASSEATGRKETQYF	TRBJ2-5	TRBV6-1	few	NA
TGTGCCAGCAGGACTGTCGGGGAAGAGACCCAGTACTTC	CASRTVGEETQYF	TRBJ2-5	TRBV4-2	NA	NA
TGTGCCAGCTCAGACTCCTCGGGGACTGAAGCTTTCTTT	CASSDSSGTEAFF	TRBJ1-1	TRBV18	NA	NA
TGTGCCAGCAGCGTCGCGTGGGGTACCGGGGAGCTGTTTTTT	CASSVAWGTGELFF	TRBJ2-2	TRBV7-3	NA	NA
TGTGCCAGCAGCCGTGACCGGCAAGCTAACTATGGCTACACCTTC	CASSRDRQANYGYTF	TRBJ1-2	TRBV6-5	NA	NA
TGTGCCAGCAGCTTCGCCGCAGGGGGCAGCTATGGCTACACCTTC	CASSFAAGGSYGYTF	TRBJ1-2	TRBV11-2	once	TRBD1
TGCAGCGTCACTCGGGGGGAAGAGACCCAGTACTTC	CSVTRGEETQYF	TRBJ2-5	TRBV29-1	NA	TRBD2
TGTGTCGAGGACCCAGGGAGCACTGAAGCTTTCTTT	CVEDPGSTEAFF	TRBJ1-1	TRBV6-5	NA	NA
TGTGCCAGCAGCTTAGCAGGGCCCGGGGCCAACGTCCTGACTTTC	CASSLAGPGANVLTF	TRBJ2-6	TRBV7-9	NA	NA
TGTGCCAGCAGTTTGTGGACAGGGTATACCGGGGAGCTGTTTTTT	CASSLWTGYTGELFF	TRBJ2-2	TRBV28	NA	TRBD1
TGTGCCAGCAGCTTGACAGCTGAAGCTTTCTTT	CASSLTAEAFF	TRBJ1-1	TRBV5-4	NA	NA
TGTGCCAGTAGTATCCGGGGGCGGGACACTGAAGCTTTCTTT	CASSIRGRDTEAFF	TRBJ1-1	TRBV19	NA	NA
TGTGCCAGCAGCCAAGCGGATTTGGGTGAAAAACTGTTTTTT	CASSQADLGEKLFF	TRBJ1-4	TRBV3-1/TRBV3-2	few	NA
TGTGCCACCTCTCGGGGCCGGGAACTGTTTTTT	CATSRGRELFF	TRBJ1-4	TRBV27	NA	NA
TGTGCCAGCAGTACCCCGGTAGGCCCTTCACCCCTCCACTTT	CASSTPVGPSPLHF	TRBJ1-6	TRBV6-5	NA	NA
TGTGCCAGACGACAGGGGGAAGGCACTGAAGCTTTCTTT	CARRQGEGTEAFF	TRBJ1-1	TRBV2	once	TRBD1
TGCGCCAGCAGCCAAGTAGAAGCGGGGGGGGGCACAGATACGCAGTATTTT	CASSQVEAGGGTDTQYF	TRBJ2-3	TRBV4-1	NA	TRBD2
TGTGCCAGCAGTTTTTCTCTGGGAAACACCATATATTTT	CASSFSLGNTIYF	TRBJ1-3	TRBV12-3/TRBV12-4	NA	NA
TGTGCTAGTGGTTTGTCTCCGGGACGTTGGGGATTCTTT	CASGLSPGRWGFF	TRBJ1-1	TRBV12-5	NA	NA
TGTGCCAGCTTGAAATCTGGGGCCAACGTCCTGACTTTC	CASLKSGANVLTF	TRBJ2-6	TRBV27	NA	NA
TGTGCCACCAGAACCGACAGGGCTGGCACAGATACGCAGTATTTT	CATRTDRAGTDTQYF	TRBJ2-3	TRBV24-1	NA	TRBD1